These T cell receptor beta chains were read from a single sample in a study of cytomegalovirus exposure and HLA in healthy donors. Method: immunoSEQ multiplex PCR; TCRdb's copy keeps in-frame clones and lacks some. The sample lists 90,000 to 150,000 clones, approximately 79% seen once, with about 15% in the top ten. Sample: PBMCs. The origin of the receptors is a man in his fifties in good health and CMV-seropositive. Both conserved end residues are part of each CDR3. Each record gives: CDR3 protein, CDR3 DNA, V gene, D gene, clone size, J gene. A D gene is named only where the DNA matches it firmly. The size field is filled for only some rows; it gives once, few, many or a size class.

CATVSGSYTGELFF | TGTGCCACCGTGTCCGGGTCGTACACCGGGGAGCTGTTTTTT | TRBV15 | NA | NA | TRBJ2-2
CASSEQGMDTEAFF | TGTGCCAGCAGTGAGCAGGGTATGGACACTGAAGCTTTCTTT | TRBV2 | NA | NA | TRBJ1-1
CASSLSLALAVTTEQFF | TGTGCCAGCAGCTTAAGTCTGGCACTAGCGGTAACAACTGAGCAGTTCTTC | TRBV13 | TRBD2 | NA | TRBJ2-1
CASSSLAGGPSEQFF | TGTGCCAGCAGCTCCCTAGCGGGGGGGCCTAGTGAGCAGTTCTTC | TRBV6-4 | TRBD2 | NA | TRBJ2-1
CASRSGGNTEAFF | TGCGCCAGCAGATCTGGAGGGAACACTGAAGCTTTCTTT | TRBV5-1 | NA | NA | TRBJ1-1
CASSLGRDLYEQYF | TGTGCCAGCAGCTTAGGGCGGGACCTCTACGAGCAGTACTTC | TRBV7-9 | NA | NA | TRBJ2-7
CASSYSPTKYEQYF | TGCGCCAGCAGCTATAGCCCGACTAAATACGAGCAGTACTTC | TRBV5-1 | NA | NA | TRBJ2-7
CASSLGLVGAFF | TGTGCCAGCAGCTTAGGATTGGTGGGCGCTTTCTTT | TRBV7-2 | NA | NA | TRBJ1-1
CASTPPAGSPETQYF | TGTGCCAGCACCCCCCCAGCGGGGAGCCCCGAGACCCAGTACTTC | TRBV7-9 | TRBD2 | few | TRBJ2-5
CASSSSGGNTEAFF | TGCGCCAGCAGCTCGTCAGGGGGTAACACTGAAGCTTTCTTT | TRBV5-1 | TRBD1 | NA | TRBJ1-1
CASSPPGGSPLHF | TGTGCCAGCAGCCCCCCCGGGGGTTCACCCCTCCACTTT | TRBV7-2 | NA | NA | TRBJ1-6
CASSTGGATDTQYF | TGCGCCAGCTCCACAGGGGGCGCAACAGATACGCAGTATTTT | TRBV5-1 | TRBD1 | NA | TRBJ2-3
CASSPIEGARYEQYF | TGTGCCAGTAGCCCCATAGAGGGGGCGCGATACGAGCAGTACTTC | TRBV19 | TRBD1 | NA | TRBJ2-7
CAISVAGGSLYNEQFF | TGTGCCATCAGCGTAGCGGGAGGATCATTATACAATGAGCAGTTCTTC | TRBV10-3 | TRBD2 | NA | TRBJ2-1
CASSRQGGGQGTVEQFF | TGCGCCAGCAGCCGTCAGGGGGGGGGACAGGGGACTGTTGAGCAGTTCTTC | TRBV4-1 | TRBD1 | NA | TRBJ2-1
CASSLEGTSGRDKFF | TGTGCCAGCAGCTTAGAAGGGACTAGCGGGAGGGATAAGTTCTTC | TRBV7-2 | TRBD2 | NA | TRBJ2-1
CASTYRAEGLGYEQYF | TGTGCCAGTACATACCGGGCCGAGGGCCTCGGGTACGAGCAGTACTTC | TRBV27 | NA | NA | TRBJ2-7
CTTIEGGKLTGELFF | TGCACCACCATAGAAGGGGGTAAGTTGACCGGGGAGCTGTTTTTT | TRBV29-1 | NA | NA | TRBJ2-2
CASSGLAGVAGELFF | TGTGCCAGCAGTGGCCTAGCGGGGGTTGCCGGGGAGCTGTTTTTT | TRBV27 | TRBD2 | NA | TRBJ2-2
CARCRDLCTEAFF | TGCGCCAGATGCAGGGACTTGTGCACTGAAGCTTTCTTT | TRBV10-1 | NA | NA | TRBJ1-1
CASSPAGWETQYF | TGTGCCAGCTCCCCAGCGGGATGGGAGACCCAGTACTTC | TRBV7-2 | TRBD2 | NA | TRBJ2-5
CATSRDRGNTEAFF | TGTGCCACCAGCAGAGATCGGGGGAACACTGAAGCTTTCTTT | TRBV15 | NA | few | TRBJ1-1
CASGQEETQYF | TGTGCCAGCGGACAGGAAGAGACCCAGTACTTC | TRBV2 | TRBD1 | NA | TRBJ2-5
CASSLGTGSLTDTQYF | TGTGCCAGCAGCTTGGGGACAGGGAGTCTGACAGATACGCAGTATTTT | TRBV5-8 | TRBD1 | NA | TRBJ2-3
CASSFTSGGATDTQYF | TGTGCCAGCAGCTTTACTAGCGGGGGGGCCACAGATACGCAGTATTTT | TRBV11-2 | TRBD2 | NA | TRBJ2-3
CASRSDSEQYF | TGTGCCAGTAGGTCGGACTCCGAGCAGTACTTC | TRBV19 | NA | NA | TRBJ2-7
CASTTTGAEAFF | TGTGCCAGCACCACGACAGGGGCTGAAGCTTTCTTT | TRBV11-3 | TRBD1 | NA | TRBJ1-1
CASSKAQVTGELFF | TGTGCCAGCAGCAAAGCTCAGGTCACCGGGGAGCTGTTTTTT | TRBV21-1 | NA | NA | TRBJ2-2
CASSHSTISSGNTIYF | TGCGCCAGCAGTCACTCTACGATATCGTCTGGAAACACCATATATTTT | TRBV23-1 | NA | NA | TRBJ1-3
CASSGSRGVLYEQYF | TGTGCCAGCAGCGGCAGCCGGGGGGTCCTTTACGAGCAGTACTTC | TRBV7-9 | TRBD2 | NA | TRBJ2-7
CASSARGGGETQYF | TGTGCTAGCAGCGCCCGCGGGGGGGGAGAGACCCAGTACTTC | TRBV7-7 | TRBD2 | NA | TRBJ2-5
CASSSTEAFF | TGTGCCAGCAGTTCGACTGAAGCTTTCTTT | TRBV28 | NA | NA | TRBJ1-1
CASIDPGTGIGETQYF | TGTGCCAGCATCGATCCCGGGACAGGGATTGGAGAGACCCAGTACTTC | TRBV7-2 | TRBD1 | NA | TRBJ2-5
CASRNAGVAFF | TGTGCCAGCAGAAACGCGGGGGTAGCTTTCTTT | TRBV11-3 | NA | NA | TRBJ1-1
CASSQDMARGRTGELFF | TGTGCCAGCAGCCAAGATATGGCCAGGGGGCGTACCGGGGAGCTGTTTTTT | TRBV14 | TRBD1 | NA | TRBJ2-2
CASSPSPPTDTQYF | TGTGCCAGCAGCCCCAGTCCCCCCACAGATACGCAGTATTTT | TRBV6-1 | NA | NA | TRBJ2-3
CASSVGQGEQPQHF | TGTGCCAGCAGCGTAGGACAGGGGGAACAGCCCCAGCATTTT | TRBV9 | TRBD1 | NA | TRBJ1-5
CASSVQGNNYGYTF | TGTGCCAGCAGCGTACAGGGGAATAACTATGGCTACACCTTC | TRBV7-9 | TRBD1 | NA | TRBJ1-2
CASSLELQNEKLFF | TGTGCCAGCAGCTTAGAGCTGCAAAATGAAAAACTGTTTTTT | TRBV7-9 | NA | NA | TRBJ1-4
CASSFVGGLPYEEQYF | TGTGCCAGCAGCTTCGTGGGGGGTTTACCCTACGAGGAGCAGTACTTC | TRBV11-2 | NA | NA | TRBJ2-7
CASSFGGSGYTF | TGTGCCAGCAGTTTCGGGGGGTCGGGCTACACCTTC | TRBV28 | NA | NA | TRBJ1-2
CASSLDPGVAGELFF | TGCGCCAGCAGCTTGGATCCGGGGGTGGCCGGGGAGCTGTTTTTT | TRBV5-1 | NA | NA | TRBJ2-2
CASSHGTAGELFF | TGCGCCAGCAGCCATGGGACAGCCGGGGAGCTGTTTTTT | TRBV4-1 | TRBD1 | few | TRBJ2-2
CASSGGATQYF | TGTGCCAGCTCCGGCGGTGCTACGCAGTATTTT | TRBV18 | NA | NA | TRBJ2-3
CASSPPSDSTNEKLFF | TGTGCCAGCAGCCCCCCGTCCGACTCAACTAATGAAAAACTGTTTTTT | TRBV7-9 | NA | NA | TRBJ1-4
CASSLESNTEAFF | TGTGCCAGCAGCTTAGAATCAAACACTGAAGCTTTCTTT | TRBV7-9 | NA | NA | TRBJ1-1
CASSGQNHF | TGCGCCAGCAGTGGCCAGAACCACTTC | TRBV23-1 | NA | NA | TRBJ1-2
CASSIDASGGNNEQFF | TGTGCCAGTAGTATAGATGCTAGCGGGGGGAACAATGAGCAGTTCTTC | TRBV19 | TRBD2 | few | TRBJ2-1